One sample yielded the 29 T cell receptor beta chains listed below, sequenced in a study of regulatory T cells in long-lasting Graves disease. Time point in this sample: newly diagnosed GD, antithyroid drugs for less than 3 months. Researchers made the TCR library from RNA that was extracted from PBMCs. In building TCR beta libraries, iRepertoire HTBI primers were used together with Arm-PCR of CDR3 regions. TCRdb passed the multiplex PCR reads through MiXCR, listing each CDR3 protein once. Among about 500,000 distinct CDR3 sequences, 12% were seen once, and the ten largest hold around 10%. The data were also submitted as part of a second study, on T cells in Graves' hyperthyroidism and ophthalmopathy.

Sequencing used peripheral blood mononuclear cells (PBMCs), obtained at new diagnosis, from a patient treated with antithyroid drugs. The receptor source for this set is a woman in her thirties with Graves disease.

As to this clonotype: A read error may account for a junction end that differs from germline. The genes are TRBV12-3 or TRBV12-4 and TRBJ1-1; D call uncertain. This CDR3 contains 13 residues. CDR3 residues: CASSSVSASQAFF. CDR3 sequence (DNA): TGCGCCAGCAGTTCAGTATCGGCGAGCCAAGCTTTCTTT.

The CDR3 DNA reads as TGTGCCAGCAGCAAAGCGACACACCGAGAGACCCAGTACTTC. Amino acids: CASSKATHRETQYF. The rearrangement joins TRBV7-8 to TRBJ2-5, with D unclear. Trimming cost V 5 bases and J 4 bases, with 14 bases left between them. The CDR3 is 14 residues long. Looked up from germline, CDR1 is SGHVS and CDR2 is FQNEAQ.

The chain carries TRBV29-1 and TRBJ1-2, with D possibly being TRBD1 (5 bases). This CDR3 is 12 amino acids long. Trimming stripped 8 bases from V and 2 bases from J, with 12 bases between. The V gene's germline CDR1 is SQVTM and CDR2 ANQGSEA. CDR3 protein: CSSREGNYGYTF. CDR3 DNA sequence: TGCAGCTCCCGGGAGGGGAACTATGGCTACACCTTC.

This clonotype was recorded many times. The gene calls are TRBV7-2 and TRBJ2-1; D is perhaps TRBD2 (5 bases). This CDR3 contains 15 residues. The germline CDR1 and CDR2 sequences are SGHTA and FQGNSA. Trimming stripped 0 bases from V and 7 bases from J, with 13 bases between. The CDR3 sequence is CASSLARAQANEQFF. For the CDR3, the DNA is TGTGCCAGCAGCTTAGCGCGGGCGCAGGCTAATGAGCAGTTCTTC. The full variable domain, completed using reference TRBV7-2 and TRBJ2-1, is GAGVSQSPSNKVTEKGKDVELRCDPISGHTALYWYRQSLGQGLEFLIYFQGNSAPDKSGLPSDRFSAERTGGSVSTLTIQRTQQEDSAVYLCASSLARAQANEQFFGPGTRLTVL.

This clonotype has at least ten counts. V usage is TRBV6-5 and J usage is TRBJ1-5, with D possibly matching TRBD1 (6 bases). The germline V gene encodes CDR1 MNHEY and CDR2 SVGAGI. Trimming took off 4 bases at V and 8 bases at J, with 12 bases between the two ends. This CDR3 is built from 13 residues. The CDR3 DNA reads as TGTGCCAGCAGTTTGTACAGGGAAGAGCCCCAGCATTTT. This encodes CASSLYREEPQHF.

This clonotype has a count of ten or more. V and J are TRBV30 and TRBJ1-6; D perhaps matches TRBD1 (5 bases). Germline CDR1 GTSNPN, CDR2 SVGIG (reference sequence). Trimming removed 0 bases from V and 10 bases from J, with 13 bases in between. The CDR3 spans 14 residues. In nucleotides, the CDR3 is TGTGCCTGGAGTGTACAGGCAGGGAGGTCACCCCTCCACTTT. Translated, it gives CAWSVQAGRSPLHF.

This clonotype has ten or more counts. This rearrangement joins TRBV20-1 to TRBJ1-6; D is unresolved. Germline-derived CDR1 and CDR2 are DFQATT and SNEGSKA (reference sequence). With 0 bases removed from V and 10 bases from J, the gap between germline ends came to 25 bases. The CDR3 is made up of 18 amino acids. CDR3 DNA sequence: TGCAGTGCTAGAGATTATCTCCGGGAAGGCGGGATTTGGTCACCCCTCCACTTT. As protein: CSARDYLREGGIWSPLHF.

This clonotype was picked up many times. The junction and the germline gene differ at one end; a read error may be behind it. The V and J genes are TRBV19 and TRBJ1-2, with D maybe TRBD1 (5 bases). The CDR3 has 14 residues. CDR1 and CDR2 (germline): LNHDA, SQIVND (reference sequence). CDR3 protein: CASSHMGGTYDYTF. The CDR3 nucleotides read TGTGCCAGTAGCCACATGGGGGGAACCTATGACTACACCTTC.

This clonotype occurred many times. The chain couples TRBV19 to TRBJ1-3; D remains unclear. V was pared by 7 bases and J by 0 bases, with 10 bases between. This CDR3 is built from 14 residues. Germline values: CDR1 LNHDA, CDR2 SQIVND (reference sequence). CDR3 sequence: CASTDALSGNTIYF. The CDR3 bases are TGTGCCAGTACGGACGCACTCTCTGGAAACACCATATATTTT.

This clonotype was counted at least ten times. CDR3 sequence (DNA): TGTGCCAGCAGTACCGACAGCTTTACCTACGAGCAGTACTTC. Translation: CASSTDSFTYEQYF. This chain joins TRBV27 and TRBJ2-7, with D possibly being TRBD1 (5 bases). The CDR3 extends over 14 amino acids. The germline V gene has CDR1 MNHEY and CDR2 SMNVEV (reference sequence). V was clipped by 5 bases and J by 2 bases, with 13 bases between them.

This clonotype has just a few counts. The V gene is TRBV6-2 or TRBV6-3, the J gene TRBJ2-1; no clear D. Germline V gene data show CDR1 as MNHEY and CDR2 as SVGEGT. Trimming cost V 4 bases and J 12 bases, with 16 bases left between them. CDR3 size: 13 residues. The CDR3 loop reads CASSFQAPHGQFF. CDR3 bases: TGTGCCAGCAGTTTTCAGGCCCCCCACGGGCAGTTCTTC.

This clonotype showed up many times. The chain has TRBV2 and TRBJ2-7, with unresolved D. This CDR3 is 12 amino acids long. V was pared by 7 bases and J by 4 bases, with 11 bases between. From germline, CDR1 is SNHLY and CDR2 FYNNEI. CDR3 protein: CASTPLGYEQYF. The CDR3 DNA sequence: TGTGCCAGCACTCCCCTCGGGTACGAGCAGTACTTC.

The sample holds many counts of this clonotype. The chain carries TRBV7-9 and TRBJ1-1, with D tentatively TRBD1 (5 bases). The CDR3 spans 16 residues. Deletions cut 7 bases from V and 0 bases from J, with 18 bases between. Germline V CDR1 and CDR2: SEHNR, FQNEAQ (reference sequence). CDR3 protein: CASILYQGNMNTEAFF. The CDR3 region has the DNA TGTGCCAGCATCCTTTATCAGGGCAATATGAACACTGAAGCTTTCTTT.

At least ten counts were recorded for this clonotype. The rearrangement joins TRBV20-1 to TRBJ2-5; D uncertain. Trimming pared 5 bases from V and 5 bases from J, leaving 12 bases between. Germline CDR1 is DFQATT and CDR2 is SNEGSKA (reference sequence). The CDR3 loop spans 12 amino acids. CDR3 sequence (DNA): TGCAGTGCTCCCGTGGGGTCGGAGACCCAGTACTTC. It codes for CSAPVGSETQYF.

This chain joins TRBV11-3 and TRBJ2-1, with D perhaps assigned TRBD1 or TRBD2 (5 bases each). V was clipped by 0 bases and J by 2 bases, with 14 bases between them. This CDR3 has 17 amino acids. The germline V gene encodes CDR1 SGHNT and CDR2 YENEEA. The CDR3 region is CASSLDMVGPTYNEQFF. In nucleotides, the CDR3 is TGTGCCAGCAGCTTAGACATGGTGGGACCGACCTACAATGAGCAGTTCTTC.

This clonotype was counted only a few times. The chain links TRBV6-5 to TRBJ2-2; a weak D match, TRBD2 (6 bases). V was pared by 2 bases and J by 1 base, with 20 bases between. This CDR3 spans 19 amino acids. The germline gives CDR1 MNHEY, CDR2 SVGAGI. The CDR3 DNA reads TGTGCCAGCAGTTACATAGGTGCAGCCTGCGGGGTGAACACCGGGGAGCTGTTTTTT. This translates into CASSYIGAACGVNTGELFF.

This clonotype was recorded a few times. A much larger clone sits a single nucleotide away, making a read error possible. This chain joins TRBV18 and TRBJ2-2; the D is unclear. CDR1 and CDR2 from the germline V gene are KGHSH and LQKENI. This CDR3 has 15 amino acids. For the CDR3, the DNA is TGTACCAGCTCTCCGAGAATTCGTAACACCGGGGAGCTGTTTTTT. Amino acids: CTSSPRIRNTGELFF.

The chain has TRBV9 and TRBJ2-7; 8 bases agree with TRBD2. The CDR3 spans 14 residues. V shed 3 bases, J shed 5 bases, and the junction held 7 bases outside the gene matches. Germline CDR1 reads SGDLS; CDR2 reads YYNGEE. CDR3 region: CASSAGGGYHEQYF. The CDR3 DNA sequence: TGTGCCAGCAGCGCGGGGGGGGGCTACCACGAGCAGTACTTC.

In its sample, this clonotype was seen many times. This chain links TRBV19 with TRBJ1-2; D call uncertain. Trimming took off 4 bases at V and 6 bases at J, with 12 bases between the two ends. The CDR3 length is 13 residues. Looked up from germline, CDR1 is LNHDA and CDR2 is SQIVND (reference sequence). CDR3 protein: CASSKRSIDGYTF. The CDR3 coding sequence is TGTGCCAGTAGTAAGAGGTCGATCGATGGCTACACCTTC.

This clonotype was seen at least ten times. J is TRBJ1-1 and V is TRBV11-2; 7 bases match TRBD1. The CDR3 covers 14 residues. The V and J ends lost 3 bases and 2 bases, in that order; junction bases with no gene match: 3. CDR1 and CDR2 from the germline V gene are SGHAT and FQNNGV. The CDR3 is CASSFRGSNTEAFF. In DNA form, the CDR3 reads TGTGCCAGCAGCTTCAGGGGGTCAAACACTGAAGCTTTCTTT.

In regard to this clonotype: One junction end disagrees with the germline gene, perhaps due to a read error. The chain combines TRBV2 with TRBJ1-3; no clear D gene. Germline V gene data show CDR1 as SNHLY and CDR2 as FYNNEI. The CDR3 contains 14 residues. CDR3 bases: TGTGCCAGCAAAACTGCTGACTCTGAAAACACCATATATTTT. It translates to CASKTADSENTIYF.

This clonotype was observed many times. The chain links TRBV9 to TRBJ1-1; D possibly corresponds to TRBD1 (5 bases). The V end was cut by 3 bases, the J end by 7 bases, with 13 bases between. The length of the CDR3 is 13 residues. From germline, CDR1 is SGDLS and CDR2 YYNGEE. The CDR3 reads CASSAGRRDEAFF. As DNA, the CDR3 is TGTGCCAGCAGCGCGGGACGGCGCGATGAAGCTTTCTTT.

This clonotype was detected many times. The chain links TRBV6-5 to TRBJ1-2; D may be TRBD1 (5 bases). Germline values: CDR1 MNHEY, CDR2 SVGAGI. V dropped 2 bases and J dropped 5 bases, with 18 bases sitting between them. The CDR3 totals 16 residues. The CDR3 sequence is CASSYGDRGPNYGYTF. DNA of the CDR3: TGTGCCAGCAGTTACGGGGACCGAGGACCGAATTATGGCTACACCTTC.

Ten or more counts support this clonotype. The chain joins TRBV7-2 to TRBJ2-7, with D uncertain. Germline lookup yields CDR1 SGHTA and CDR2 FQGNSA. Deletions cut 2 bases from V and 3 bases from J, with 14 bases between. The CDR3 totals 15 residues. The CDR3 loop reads CASSLFIGPNYEQYF. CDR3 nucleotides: TGTGCCAGCAGCTTATTTATAGGACCCAACTACGAGCAGTACTTC.

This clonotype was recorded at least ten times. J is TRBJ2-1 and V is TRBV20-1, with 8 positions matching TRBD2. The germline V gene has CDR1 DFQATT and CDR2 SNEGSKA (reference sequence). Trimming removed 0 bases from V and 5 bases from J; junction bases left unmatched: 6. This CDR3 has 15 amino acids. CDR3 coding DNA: TGCAGTGCTAGAGATCAGGGACTAGTCAACAATGAGCAGTTCTTC. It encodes CSARDQGLVNNEQFF.

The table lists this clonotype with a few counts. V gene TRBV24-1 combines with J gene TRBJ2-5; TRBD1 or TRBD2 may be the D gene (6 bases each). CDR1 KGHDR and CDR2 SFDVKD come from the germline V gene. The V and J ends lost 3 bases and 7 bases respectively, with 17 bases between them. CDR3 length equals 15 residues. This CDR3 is CATSDGMAEGGTQYF. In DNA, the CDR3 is TGTGCCACCAGTGATGGGATGGCAGAGGGGGGGACCCAGTACTTC.

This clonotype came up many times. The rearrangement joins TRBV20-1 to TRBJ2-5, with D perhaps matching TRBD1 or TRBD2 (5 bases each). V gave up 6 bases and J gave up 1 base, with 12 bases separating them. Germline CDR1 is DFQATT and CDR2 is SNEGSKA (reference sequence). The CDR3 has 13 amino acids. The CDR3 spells CSARDGTQETQYF. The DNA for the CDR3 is TGCAGTGCCAGGGACGGAACCCAAGAGACCCAGTACTTC.

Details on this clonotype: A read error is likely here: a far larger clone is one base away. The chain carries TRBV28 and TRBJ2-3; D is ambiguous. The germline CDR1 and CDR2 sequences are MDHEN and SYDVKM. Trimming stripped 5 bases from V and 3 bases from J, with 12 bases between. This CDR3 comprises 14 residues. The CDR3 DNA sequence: TGTGCCAGCAGTGAACCGGCAACGACAGATACGCAGTATTTT. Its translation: CASSEPATTDTQYF. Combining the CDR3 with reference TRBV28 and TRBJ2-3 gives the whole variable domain DVKVTQSSRYLVKRTGEKVFLECVQDMDHENMFWYRQDPGLGLRLIYFSYDVKMKEKGDIPEGYSVSREKKERFSLILESASTNQTSMYLCASSEPATTDTQYFGPGTRLTVL.

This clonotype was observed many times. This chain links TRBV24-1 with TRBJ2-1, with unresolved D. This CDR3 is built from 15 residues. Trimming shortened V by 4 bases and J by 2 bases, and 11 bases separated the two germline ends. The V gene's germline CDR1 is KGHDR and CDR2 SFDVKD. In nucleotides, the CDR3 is TGTGCCACCAGTGACCCTGGGTATCCCTACAATGAGCAGTTCTTC. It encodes CATSDPGYPYNEQFF.